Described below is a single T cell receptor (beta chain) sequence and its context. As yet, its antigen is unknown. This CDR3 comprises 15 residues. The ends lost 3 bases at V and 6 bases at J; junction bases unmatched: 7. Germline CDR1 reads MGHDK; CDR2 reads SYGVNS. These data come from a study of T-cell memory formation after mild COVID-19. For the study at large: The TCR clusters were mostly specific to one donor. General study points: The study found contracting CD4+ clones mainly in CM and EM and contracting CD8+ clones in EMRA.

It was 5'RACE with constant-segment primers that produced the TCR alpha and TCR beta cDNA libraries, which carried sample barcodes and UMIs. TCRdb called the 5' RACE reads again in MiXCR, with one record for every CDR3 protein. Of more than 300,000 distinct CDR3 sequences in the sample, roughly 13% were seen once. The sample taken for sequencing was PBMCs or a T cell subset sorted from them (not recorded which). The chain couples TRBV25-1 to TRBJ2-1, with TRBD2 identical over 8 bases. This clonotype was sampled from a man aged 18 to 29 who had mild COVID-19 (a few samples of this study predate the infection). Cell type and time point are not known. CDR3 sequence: CASSDPGTSVNEQFF. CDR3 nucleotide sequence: TGTGCCAGCAGTGACCCCGGGACTAGTGTCAATGAGCAGTTCTTC.